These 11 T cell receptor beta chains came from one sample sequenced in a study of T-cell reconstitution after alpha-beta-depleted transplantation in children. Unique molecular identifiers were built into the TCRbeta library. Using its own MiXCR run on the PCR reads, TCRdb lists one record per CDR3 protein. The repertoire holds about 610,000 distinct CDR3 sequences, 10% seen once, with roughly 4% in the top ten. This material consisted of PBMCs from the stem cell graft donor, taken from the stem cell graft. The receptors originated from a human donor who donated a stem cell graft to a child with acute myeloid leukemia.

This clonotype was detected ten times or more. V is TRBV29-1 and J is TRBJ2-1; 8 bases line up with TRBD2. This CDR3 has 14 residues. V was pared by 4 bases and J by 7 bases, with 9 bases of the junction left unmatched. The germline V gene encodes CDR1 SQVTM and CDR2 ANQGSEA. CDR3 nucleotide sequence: TGCAGCGTTGTGGGTGTCGGGGGGGGGAATGAGCAGTTCTTC. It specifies CSVVGVGGGNEQFF.

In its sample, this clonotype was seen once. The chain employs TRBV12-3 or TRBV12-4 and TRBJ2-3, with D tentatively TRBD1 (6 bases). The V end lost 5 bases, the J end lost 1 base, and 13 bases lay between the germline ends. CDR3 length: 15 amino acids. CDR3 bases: TGTGCCAGCAGTCAACAGGGTCGGGGCACAGATACGCAGTATTTT. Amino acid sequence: CASSQQGRGTDTQYF.

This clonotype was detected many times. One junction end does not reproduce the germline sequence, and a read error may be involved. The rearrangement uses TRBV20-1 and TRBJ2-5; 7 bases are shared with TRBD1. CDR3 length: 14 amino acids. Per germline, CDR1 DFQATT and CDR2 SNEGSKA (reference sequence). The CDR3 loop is CSEGRKGAGGTQYF. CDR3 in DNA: TGTAGTGAGGGAAGAAAGGGGGCAGGGGGGACCCAGTACTTC.

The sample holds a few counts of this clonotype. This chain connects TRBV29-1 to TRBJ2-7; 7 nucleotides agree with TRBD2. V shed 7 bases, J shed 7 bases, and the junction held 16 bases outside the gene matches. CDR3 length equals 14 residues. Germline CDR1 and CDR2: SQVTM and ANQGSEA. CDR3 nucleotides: TGCAGCGGTGGGGTGAGCCTCCAAGCGGGGGAGCAGTACTTC. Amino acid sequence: CSGGVSLQAGEQYF.

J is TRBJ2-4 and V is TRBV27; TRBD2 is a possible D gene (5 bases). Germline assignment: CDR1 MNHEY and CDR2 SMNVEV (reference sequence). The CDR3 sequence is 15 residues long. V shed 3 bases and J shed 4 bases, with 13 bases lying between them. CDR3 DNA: TGTGCCAGCAGTTTCTGGTGGGAGAGTAAAAACATTCAGTACTTC. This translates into CASSFWWESKNIQYF.

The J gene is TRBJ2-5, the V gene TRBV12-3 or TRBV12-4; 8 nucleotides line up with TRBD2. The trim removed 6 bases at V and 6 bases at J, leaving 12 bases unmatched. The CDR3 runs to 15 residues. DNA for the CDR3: TGTGCCAGCAGCAAGGAGCGGGAGAGCTTCCAGACCCAGTACTTC. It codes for CASSKERESFQTQYF.

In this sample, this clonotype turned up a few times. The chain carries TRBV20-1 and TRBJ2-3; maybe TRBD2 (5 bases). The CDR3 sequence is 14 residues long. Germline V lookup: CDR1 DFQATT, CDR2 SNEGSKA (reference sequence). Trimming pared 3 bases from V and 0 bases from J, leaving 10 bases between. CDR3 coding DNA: TGCAGTGCTAGGATGAGGACTAGCACAGATACGCAGTATTTT. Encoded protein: CSARMRTSTDTQYF.

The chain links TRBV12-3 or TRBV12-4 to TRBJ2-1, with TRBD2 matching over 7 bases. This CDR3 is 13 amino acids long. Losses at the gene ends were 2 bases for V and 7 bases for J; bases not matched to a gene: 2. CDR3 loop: CASSLQRENEQFF. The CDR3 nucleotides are TGTGCCAGCAGTTTACAGCGGGAAAATGAGCAGTTCTTC.

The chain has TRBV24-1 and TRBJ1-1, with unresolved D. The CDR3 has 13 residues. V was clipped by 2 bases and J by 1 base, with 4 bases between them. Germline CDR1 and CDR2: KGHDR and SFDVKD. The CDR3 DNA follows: TGTGCCACCAGTGATTACAGGAACACTGAAGCTTTCTTT. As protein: CATSDYRNTEAFF.

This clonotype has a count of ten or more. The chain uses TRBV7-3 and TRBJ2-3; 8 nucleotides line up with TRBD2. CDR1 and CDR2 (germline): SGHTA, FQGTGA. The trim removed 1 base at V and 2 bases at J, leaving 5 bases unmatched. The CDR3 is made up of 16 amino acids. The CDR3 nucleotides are TGTGCCAGCAGCTTAATAGGCGGGAGGAACACAGATACGCAGTATTTT. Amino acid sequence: CASSLIGGRNTDTQYF.

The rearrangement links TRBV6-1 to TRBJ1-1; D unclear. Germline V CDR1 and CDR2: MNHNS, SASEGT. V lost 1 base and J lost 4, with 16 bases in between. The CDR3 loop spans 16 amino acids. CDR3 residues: CASSEEVRVDGTEAFF. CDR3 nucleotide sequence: TGTGCCAGCAGTGAAGAAGTCAGAGTGGATGGCACTGAAGCTTTCTTT.